This TCR beta chain was recorded in a study of long-term antiretroviral therapy in people with HIV. Whole-study results and caveats: Neither ART adherence, viral resistance nor therapy changes were documented.

A note on this clone: Its antigen remains unidentified.

It was version v3.0 of the immunoSEQ assay that was run at survey level. Clones were read by immunoSEQ multiplex PCR, and TCRdb kept only the in-frame ones, dropping some. The table lists tens of thousands of clones, roughly 84% of them singletons, with roughly 0.94% in the top ten. The material was unsorted PBMCs, obtained 2 years after starting antiretroviral therapy. The sequence came from a man aged 50 to 60 with HIV.

Written as DNA, the CDR3 is TGTGCCAGCAGTGTACGCGGGAGCCAAGAGACCCAGTACTTC. Translation: CASSVRGSQETQYF. The V and J genes are TRBV27 and TRBJ2-5, with TRBD2 matching over 7 bases. The germline V gene has CDR1 MNHEY and CDR2 SMNVEV (reference sequence). The V and J ends lost 5 bases and 1 base, in that order; junction bases with no gene match: 4. This CDR3 is built from 14 residues.